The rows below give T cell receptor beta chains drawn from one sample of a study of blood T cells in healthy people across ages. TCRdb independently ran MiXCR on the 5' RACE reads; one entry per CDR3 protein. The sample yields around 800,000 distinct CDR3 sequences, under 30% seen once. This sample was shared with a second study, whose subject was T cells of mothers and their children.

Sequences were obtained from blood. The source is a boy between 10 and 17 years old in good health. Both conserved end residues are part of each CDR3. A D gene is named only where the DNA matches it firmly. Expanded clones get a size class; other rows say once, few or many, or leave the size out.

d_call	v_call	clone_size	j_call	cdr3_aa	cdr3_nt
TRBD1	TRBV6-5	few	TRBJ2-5	CASRRTGFETQYF	TGTGCCAGCAGAAGGACAGGGTTTGAGACCCAGTACTTC
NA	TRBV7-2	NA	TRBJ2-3	CASRGVLASGTDTQYF	TGTGCCAGCAGAGGCGTCCTAGCGTCGGGCACAGATACGCAGTATTTT
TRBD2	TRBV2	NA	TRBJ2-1	CASSGTSGGNEQFF	TGTGCCAGCAGCGGGACTAGCGGGGGAAATGAGCAGTTCTTC
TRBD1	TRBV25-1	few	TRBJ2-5	CASSDRQGRETQYF	TGTGCCAGCAGTGATCGACAGGGAAGGGAGACCCAGTACTTC
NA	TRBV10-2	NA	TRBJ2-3	CASKAGHSTDTQYF	TGCGCCAGCAAGGCCGGACACTCCACGGATACGCAGTATTTT
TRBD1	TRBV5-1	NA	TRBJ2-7	CASSRQGRGFNDYEQYF	TGCGCCAGCAGTCGACAGGGTCGAGGATTCAATGACTACGAGCAGTACTTC
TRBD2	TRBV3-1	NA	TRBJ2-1	CASSQDGGTSYNEQFF	TGTGCCAGCAGCCAAGATGGGGGGACTAGCTACAATGAGCAGTTCTTC
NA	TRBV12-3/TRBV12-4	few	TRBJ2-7	CASARGQGTSYEQYF	TGTGCCAGCGCCCGGGGGCAGGGGACATCCTACGAGCAGTACTTC
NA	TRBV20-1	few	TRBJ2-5	CSARWGTGQETQYF	TGCAGTGCTAGGTGGGGGACGGGGCAAGAGACCCAGTACTTC
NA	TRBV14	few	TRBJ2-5	CASSPFVGRGAETQYF	TGTGCCAGCAGCCCATTTGTGGGCAGGGGGGCAGAGACCCAGTACTTC
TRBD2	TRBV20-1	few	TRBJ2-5	CSARGGLAGYSETQYF	TGCAGTGCTAGAGGGGGACTAGCGGGTTACTCGGAGACCCAGTACTTC
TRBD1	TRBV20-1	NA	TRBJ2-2	CSARDPQGDAGELFF	TGCAGTGCTAGAGATCCGCAGGGGGACGCCGGGGAGCTGTTTTTT
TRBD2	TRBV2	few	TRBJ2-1	CASSVTSGGAREQFF	TGTGCCAGCAGTGTGACGAGCGGGGGGGCCAGAGAGCAGTTCTTC
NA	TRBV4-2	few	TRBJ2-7	CASSPKGGGEQYF	TGTGCCAGCAGCCCCAAGGGTGGGGGCGAGCAGTACTTC
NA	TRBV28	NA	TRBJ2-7	CACSEGVREQYF	TGTGCCTGCAGTGAGGGGGTGCGGGAGCAGTACTTC
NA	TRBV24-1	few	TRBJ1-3	CATSDWSGNTIYF	TGTGCCACCAGTGATTGGAGTGGAAACACCATATATTTT
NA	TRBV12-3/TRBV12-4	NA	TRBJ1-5	CASSYDSYNQPQHF	TGTGCCAGCAGTTATGACAGCTACAATCAGCCCCAGCATTTT
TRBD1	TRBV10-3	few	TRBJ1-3	CAARGQRTGDHTIYF	TGTGCCGCCAGAGGGCAGAGGACAGGGGACCACACCATATATTTT
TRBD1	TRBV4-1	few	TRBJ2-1	CASSHAGQGRNEQFF	TGCGCCAGCAGCCATGCCGGACAGGGAAGAAATGAGCAGTTCTTC
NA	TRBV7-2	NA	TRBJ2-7	CASSLGQANYEQYF	TGTGCCAGCAGCTTAGGACAGGCGAACTACGAGCAGTACTTC
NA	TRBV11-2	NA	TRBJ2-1	CASNPGSYNEQFF	TGTGCCAGCAATCCGGGCTCCTACAATGAGCAGTTCTTC
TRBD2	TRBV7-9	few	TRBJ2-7	CASSTGGKGGEQYF	TGTGCCAGCAGCACGGGGGGGAAAGGCGGCGAGCAGTACTTC
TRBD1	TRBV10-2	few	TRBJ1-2	CASSDSGTGIPVAYGYTF	TGCGCCAGCAGTGACTCCGGGACAGGGATACCAGTTGCCTATGGCTACACCTTC
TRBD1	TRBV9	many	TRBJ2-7	CASSTGQGYEQYF	TGTGCCAGCAGCACTGGACAGGGGTACGAGCAGTACTTC
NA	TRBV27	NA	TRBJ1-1	CASRDGYMNTEAFF	TGTGCCAGCAGAGACGGATACATGAACACTGAAGCTTTCTTT
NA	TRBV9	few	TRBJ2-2	CASSVDTHTGELFF	TGTGCCAGCAGCGTGGACACCCACACCGGGGAGCTGTTTTTT
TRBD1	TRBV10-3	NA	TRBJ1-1	CATSGTGPMNTEAFF	TGTGCCACCTCCGGGACAGGGCCCATGAACACTGAAGCTTTCTTT
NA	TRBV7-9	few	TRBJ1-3	CASTLEYSGNTIYF	TGTGCCAGCACCCTCGAGTACTCTGGAAACACCATATATTTT
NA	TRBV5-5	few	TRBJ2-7	CASGGTASAYEQYF	TGTGCCAGCGGCGGGACAGCTAGTGCCTACGAGCAGTACTTC